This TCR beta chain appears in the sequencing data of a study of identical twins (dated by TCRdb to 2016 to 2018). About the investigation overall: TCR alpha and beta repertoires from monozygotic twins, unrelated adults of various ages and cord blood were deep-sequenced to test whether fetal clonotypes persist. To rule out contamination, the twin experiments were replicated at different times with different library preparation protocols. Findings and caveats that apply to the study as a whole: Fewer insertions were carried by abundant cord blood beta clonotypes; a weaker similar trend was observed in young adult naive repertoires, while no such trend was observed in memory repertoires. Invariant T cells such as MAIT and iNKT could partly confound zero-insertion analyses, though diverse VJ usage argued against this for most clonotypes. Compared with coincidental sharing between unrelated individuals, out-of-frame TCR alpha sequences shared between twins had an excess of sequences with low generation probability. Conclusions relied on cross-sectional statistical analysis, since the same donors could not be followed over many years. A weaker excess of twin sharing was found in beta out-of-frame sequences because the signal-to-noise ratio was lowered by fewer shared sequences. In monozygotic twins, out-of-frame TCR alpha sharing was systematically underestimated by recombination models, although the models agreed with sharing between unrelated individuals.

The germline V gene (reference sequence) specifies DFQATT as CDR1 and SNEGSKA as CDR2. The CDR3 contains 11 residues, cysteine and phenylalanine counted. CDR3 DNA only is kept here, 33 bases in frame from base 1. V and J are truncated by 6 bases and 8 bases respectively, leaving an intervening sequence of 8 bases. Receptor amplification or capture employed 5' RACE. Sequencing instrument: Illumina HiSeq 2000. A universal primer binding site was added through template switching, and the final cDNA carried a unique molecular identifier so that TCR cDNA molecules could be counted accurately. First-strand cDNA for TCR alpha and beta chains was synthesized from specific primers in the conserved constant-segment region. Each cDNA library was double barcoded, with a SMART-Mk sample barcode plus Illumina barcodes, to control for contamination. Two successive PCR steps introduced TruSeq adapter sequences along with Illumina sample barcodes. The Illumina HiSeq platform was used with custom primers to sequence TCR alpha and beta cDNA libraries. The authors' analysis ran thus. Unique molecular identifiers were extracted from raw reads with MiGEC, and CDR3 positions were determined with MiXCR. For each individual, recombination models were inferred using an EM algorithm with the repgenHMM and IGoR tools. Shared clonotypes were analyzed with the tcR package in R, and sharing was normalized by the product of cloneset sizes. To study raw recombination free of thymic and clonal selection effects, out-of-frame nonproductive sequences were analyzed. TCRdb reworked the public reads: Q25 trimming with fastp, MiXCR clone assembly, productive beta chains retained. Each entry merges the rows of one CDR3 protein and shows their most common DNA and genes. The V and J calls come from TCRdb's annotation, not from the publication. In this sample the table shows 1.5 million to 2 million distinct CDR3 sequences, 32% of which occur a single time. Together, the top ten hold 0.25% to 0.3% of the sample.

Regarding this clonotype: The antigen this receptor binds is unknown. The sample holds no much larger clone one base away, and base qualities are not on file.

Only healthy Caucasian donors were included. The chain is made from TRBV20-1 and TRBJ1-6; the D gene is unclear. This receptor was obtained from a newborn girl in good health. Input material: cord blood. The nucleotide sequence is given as TGCAGTGCAGGCATCGATTCACCCCTCCACTTT. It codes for CSAGIDSPLHF.